The 27 T cell receptor beta chains in this list originate from one sample, sequenced in a study of shared clonotypes between healthy human individuals. Clones were sequenced by immunoSEQ multiplex PCR, and TCRdb holds only the in-frame ones, with some missing. The sample consists of roughly 1,000,000 clones, 75% to 85% of them appearing once. Sequences were obtained from memory CD4+ T cells from PBMCs. Subset in this sample: CD45RA-negative fraction. The receptors were gathered from a man between 18 and 35 years old in good health. Some clones in this sample may be carry-over from other donors' samples.

This clone has more than one count but fewer than ten. The V and J genes are TRBV14 and TRBJ2-5, with D perhaps matching TRBD2 (6 bases). The CDR3 loop spans 15 amino acids. V lost 5 bases and J 5 bases, leaving 18 bases between the germline ends. Germline values: CDR1 SGHDN, CDR2 FVKESK. CDR3 region: CASSVGGVGRETQYF. Here the CDR3 DNA reads TGTGCCAGCAGCGTCGGCGGGGTCGGGCGGGAGACCCAGTACTTC. The full variable domain, its missing parts supplied by reference TRBV14 and TRBJ2-5, is EAGVTQFPSHSVIEKGQTVTLRCDPISGHDNLYWYRRVMGKEIKFLLHFVKESKQDESGMPNNRFLAERTGGTYSTLKVQPAELEDSGVYFCASSVGGVGRETQYFGPGTRLLVL.

This clone was observed once. The chain couples TRBV2 to TRBJ1-4, with D possibly being TRBD1 (5 bases). This CDR3 comprises 17 residues. In germline, CDR1 is SNHLY, CDR2 FYNNEI. V was clipped by 0 bases and J by 7 bases, with 18 bases between them. Here the CDR3 reads CASSEAPRQSFGEKLFF. The DNA of the CDR3 is TGTGCCAGCAGTGAAGCCCCCCGACAGAGCTTTGGTGAAAAACTGTTTTTT.

This sequence joins TRBV5-6 and TRBJ1-1; no reliable D call. CDR3 length: 12 amino acids. V shed 0 bases and J shed 11 bases, with 11 bases lying between them. Germline V gene lookup returns CDR1 SGHDT and CDR2 YYEEEE. CDR3 bases: TGTGCCAGCAGCTTGGGCCGGGGAGGGGCTTTCTTT. Translation: CASSLGRGGAFF.

Remarks on this clone: This may come from a read error, since a much larger clone is one base off. The sample has other DNA sequences that encode this CDR3 too. This chain uses TRBV11-2 with TRBJ2-1; no reliable D call. The germline gives CDR1 SGHAT, CDR2 FQNNGV. The CDR3 length is 13 residues. Trimming cost V 1 base and J 5 bases, with 6 bases left between them. DNA of the CDR3: TGTGCCAGCAGCTTAGGCAGAAACAATGAGCAGTTCTTC. Protein product: CASSLGRNNEQFF.

This clone was counted once. The rearrangement joins TRBV5-1 to TRBJ1-4; D is perhaps TRBD1 (6 bases). The germline V gene has CDR1 SGHRS and CDR2 YFSETQ. Trimming shortened V by 0 bases and J by 3 bases, and 9 bases separated the two germline ends. The CDR3 consists of 15 residues. In DNA form, the CDR3 reads TGCGCCAGCAGCTTGGTGACAGGATCTAATGAAAAACTGTTTTTT. Translation: CASSLVTGSNEKLFF.

The J gene is TRBJ1-5, the V gene TRBV28; TRBD1 matches at 10 bases. The CDR3 loop spans 15 amino acids. V lost 4 bases, J lost 4 bases, and 4 bases stayed unmatched. The germline V gene encodes CDR1 MDHEN and CDR2 SYDVKM. The CDR3 DNA reads as TGTGCCAGCAGTTACCGGGACAGGGGAAATCAGCCCCAGCATTTT. This sequence encodes CASSYRDRGNQPQHF.

J is TRBJ2-1 and V is TRBV7-2, with 13 bases aligning to TRBD2. This CDR3 is 15 amino acids long. Germline CDR1 and CDR2: SGHTA and FQGNSA. The ends lost 5 bases at V and 15 bases at J; junction bases unmatched: 13. The CDR3 sequence is CASSQGLAGFLHRFF. In DNA, the CDR3 is TGTGCCAGCAGCCAGGGACTAGCGGGATTTCTACACCGGTTCTTC.

This rearrangement joins TRBV28 to TRBJ2-3; 10 nucleotides match TRBD1. V dropped 10 bases and J dropped 2; count of bases not matched to a gene: 15. The CDR3 totals 17 residues. CDR1 and CDR2 (germline): MDHEN, SYDVKM. CDR3 coding DNA: TGTGCCACCCAGACAGGGGGCGCGAAGGTACACACAGATACGCAGTATTTT. Translated: CATQTGGAKVHTDTQYF. Full variable domain (remainder filled in from reference TRBV28 and TRBJ2-3): DVKVTQSSRYLVKRTGEKVFLECVQDMDHENMFWYRQDPGLGLRLIYFSYDVKMKEKGDIPEGYSVSREKKERFSLILESASTNQTSMYLCATQTGGAKVHTDTQYFGPGTRLTVL.

The CDR3 protein is CASSVGTYNEQFF. As DNA, the CDR3 is TGTGCCAGCAGTGTTGGGACCTACAATGAGCAGTTCTTC. J is TRBJ2-1 and V is TRBV2, with D hard to call. The CDR3 contains 13 residues. With 4 bases removed from V and 2 bases from J, the gap between germline ends came to 6 bases. Germline CDR1 SNHLY, CDR2 FYNNEI.

V usage is TRBV28 and J usage is TRBJ2-1; a possible D gene is TRBD2 (6 bases). V was shortened by 5 bases and J by 5 bases, with 19 bases between the two germline ends. Germline CDR1 reads MDHEN; CDR2 reads SYDVKM. The CDR3 consists of 16 residues. The CDR3 nucleotides read TGTGCCAGCAGTCCCCTTTGGAGGGTGGGTGACAATGAGCAGTTCTTC. This gives the protein CASSPLWRVGDNEQFF.

The chain carries TRBV7-3 and TRBJ2-1, with 7 bases lining up with TRBD1. J was trimmed by 4 bases and V by 4 bases; bases with no gene match: 7. The CDR3 runs 15 residues. Germline-derived CDR1 and CDR2 are SGHTA and FQGTGA. The CDR3 sequence: CASSSTGTVYNEQFF. The DNA for the CDR3 is TGTGCCAGCAGCTCGACCGGGACAGTATACAATGAGCAGTTCTTC.

The chain is built from TRBV6-5 and TRBJ1-6; D might be TRBD1 (6 bases). CDR1 MNHEY and CDR2 SVGAGI come from the germline V gene. The CDR3 extends over 15 amino acids. The V and J ends lost 8 bases and 6 bases respectively, with 17 bases between them. CDR3 amino acids: CASARSRGLNSPLHF. Here the CDR3 DNA reads TGTGCCAGCGCGCGGTCTCGGGGGCTTAATTCACCCCTCCACTTT.

The V gene is TRBV15, the J gene TRBJ2-1; D is ambiguous. Trimming stripped 0 bases from V and 6 bases from J, with 9 bases between. Germline CDR1 and CDR2: LNHNV and YYDKDF (reference sequence). This CDR3 region has 14 residues. CDR3 nucleotides: TGTGCCACCAGCAGAGAGGGCAGTATCAATGAGCAGTTCTTC. It yields the protein CATSREGSINEQFF. The full variable domain, its missing parts supplied by reference TRBV15 and TRBJ2-1, is DAMVIQNPRYQVTQFGKPVTLSCSQTLNHNVMYWYQQKSSQAPKLLFHYYDKDFNNEADTPDNFQSRRPNTSFCFLDIRSPGLGDTAMYLCATSREGSINEQFFGPGTRLTVL.

This clone has more than one count but fewer than ten. CDR3 loop: CASSAGPKNTEAFF. The DNA of the CDR3 is TGTGCCAGCAGCGCGGGACCGAAGAACACTGAAGCTTTCTTT. The chain uses TRBV7-3 and TRBJ1-1; possibly TRBD1 for D (5 bases). Germline values: CDR1 SGHTA, CDR2 FQGTGA. The V end was cut by 5 bases, the J end by 1 base, with 11 bases between. This CDR3 spans 14 amino acids.

The gene calls are TRBV10-2 and TRBJ2-7; 10 bases map to TRBD2. Germline loops: CDR1 WSHSY, CDR2 SAAADI. The CDR3 is made up of 14 amino acids. Trimming at V came to 6 bases and at J to 4 bases, leaving 6 bases not matched to a gene. CDR3 DNA: TGCGCCAGCAGAAACGGACTAGCGGTATACGAGCAGTACTTC. Translated, it gives CASRNGLAVYEQYF.

The rearrangement joins TRBV2 to TRBJ2-7; D possibly corresponds to TRBD2 (6 bases). CDR1 is SNHLY and CDR2 is FYNNEI in the germline V gene. V was pared by 2 bases and J by 0 bases, with 14 bases between. CDR3 length equals 16 residues. The CDR3 coding sequence is TGTGCCAGCAGTGAAATCATGCGGGGCAACTCCTACGAGCAGTACTTC. Encoded protein: CASSEIMRGNSYEQYF.

The chain combines TRBV5-4 with TRBJ2-5; D is undetermined. Germline loops: CDR1 SGHNT, CDR2 YYREEE (reference sequence). Trimming shortened V by 4 bases and J by 7 bases, and 8 bases separated the two germline ends. The CDR3 is 11 amino acids. In DNA form, the CDR3 reads TGTGCCAGCAGCCTCCGGGCGACCCAGTACTTC. Translated, it gives CASSLRATQYF.

V is TRBV5-1 and J is TRBJ2-2, with D unresolved. CDR1 is SGHRS, CDR2 YFSETQ, per germline. V dropped 6 bases and J dropped 4 bases, with 13 bases sitting between them. The CDR3 extends over 14 amino acids. This CDR3 is CASKKEPSTGELFF. Here the CDR3 DNA reads TGCGCCAGCAAGAAGGAGCCCAGCACCGGGGAGCTGTTTTTT.

CDR3 amino acids: CASSSKLAAPYEQYF. The CDR3 DNA follows: TGCGCCAGCAGCTCAAAACTAGCGGCCCCCTACGAGCAGTACTTC. The chain carries TRBV5-1 and TRBJ2-7; TRBD2 matches 8 bases. V was clipped by 3 bases and J by 2 bases; unmatched bases: 7. Germline V gene data show CDR1 as SGHRS and CDR2 as YFSETQ. CDR3 length: 15 amino acids.

The chain joins TRBV6-6 to TRBJ2-5; TRBD1 agrees at 10 bases. The DNA end is a closer match to TRBJ2-7, so the J assignment may be wrong. From germline, CDR1 is MNHNY and CDR2 SVGAGI (reference sequence). The CDR3 covers 15 residues. The CDR3: CASNPRQGAAYEQYF. CDR3 nucleotide sequence: TGTGCCAGCAATCCCCGACAGGGGGCCGCCTACGAGCAGTACTTC.

This clone was observed a handful of times. The chain joins TRBV6-6 to TRBJ2-5, with 9 bases fitting TRBD2. CDR1 MNHNY and CDR2 SVGAGI come from the germline V gene (reference sequence). The trim removed 6 bases at V and 2 bases at J, leaving 10 bases unmatched. The CDR3 loop spans 16 amino acids. The CDR3 nucleotides are TGTGCCAGCAGGCACCCGGGACTAGCACTTCAAGAGACCCAGTACTTC. As protein: CASRHPGLALQETQYF.

This clone has more than one count but fewer than ten. This chain links TRBV2 with TRBJ1-4; D is uncertain. Looked up from germline, CDR1 is SNHLY and CDR2 is FYNNEI. CDR3 length: 13 residues. With 10 bases removed from V and 5 bases from J, the gap between germline ends came to 14 bases. The CDR3 sequence: CATQFRPNEKLFF. The CDR3 DNA follows: TGTGCCACCCAATTCAGGCCGAATGAAAAACTGTTTTTT.

V and J are TRBV7-9 and TRBJ1-3, with D unclear. This CDR3 is built from 15 residues. With 5 bases removed from V and 4 bases from J, the gap between germline ends came to 15 bases. In germline, CDR1 is SEHNR, CDR2 FQNEAQ (reference sequence). CDR3 amino acids: CASSPTRVTGNTIYF. CDR3 nucleotide sequence: TGTGCCAGCAGCCCGACCCGGGTGACGGGAAACACCATATATTTT.

This clone was seen more than once but under ten times. V usage is TRBV18 and J usage is TRBJ2-4; D may correspond to TRBD1 or TRBD2 (5 bases each). V was pared by 3 bases and J by 0 bases, with 9 bases between. CDR1 KGHSH and CDR2 LQKENI come from the germline V gene. This CDR3 region has 15 residues. The CDR3 sequence is CASSPEGLAKNIQYF. The CDR3 nucleotides are TGTGCCAGCTCACCCGAGGGGTTAGCCAAAAACATTCAGTACTTC.

The V call is TRBV7-8, the J call TRBJ1-5; 9 positions match TRBD1. The CDR3 totals 15 residues. Germline V gene data show CDR1 as SGHVS and CDR2 as FQNEAQ. Unmatched junction bases numbered 9, after V lost 5 bases and J lost 7 bases. DNA for the CDR3: TGTGCCAGCAGCCCCGCCGGGACAGGGCGACAGCCCCAGCATTTT. As protein: CASSPAGTGRQPQHF. Filled out from reference TRBV7-8 and TRBJ1-5, the complete variable domain reads GAGVSQSPRYKVAKRGQDVALRCDPISGHVSLFWYQQALGQGPEFLTYFQNEAQLDKSGLPSDRFFAERPEGSVSTLKIQRTQQEDSAVYLCASSPAGTGRQPQHFGDGTRLSIL.

This clone occurred a few times. The J gene is TRBJ1-1, the V gene TRBV30; D uncertain. Germline V CDR1 and CDR2: GTSNPN, SVGIG (reference sequence). The CDR3 runs 12 residues. The V end was cut by 2 bases, the J end by 0 bases, with 4 bases between. CDR3 amino acids: CAWSSMNTEAFF. The DNA for the CDR3 is TGTGCCTGGAGTTCCATGAACACTGAAGCTTTCTTT.

V gene TRBV5-1 combines with J gene TRBJ2-7; TRBD2 aligns across 11 bases. The trim removed 4 bases at V and 5 bases at J, leaving 8 bases unmatched. The CDR3 is made up of 15 amino acids. CDR1 and CDR2 from the germline V gene are SGHRS and YFSETQ. Here the CDR3 DNA reads TGCGCCAGCAGCGATACTAGCGGGAGCGGCGACGAGCAGTACTTC. This encodes CASSDTSGSGDEQYF.